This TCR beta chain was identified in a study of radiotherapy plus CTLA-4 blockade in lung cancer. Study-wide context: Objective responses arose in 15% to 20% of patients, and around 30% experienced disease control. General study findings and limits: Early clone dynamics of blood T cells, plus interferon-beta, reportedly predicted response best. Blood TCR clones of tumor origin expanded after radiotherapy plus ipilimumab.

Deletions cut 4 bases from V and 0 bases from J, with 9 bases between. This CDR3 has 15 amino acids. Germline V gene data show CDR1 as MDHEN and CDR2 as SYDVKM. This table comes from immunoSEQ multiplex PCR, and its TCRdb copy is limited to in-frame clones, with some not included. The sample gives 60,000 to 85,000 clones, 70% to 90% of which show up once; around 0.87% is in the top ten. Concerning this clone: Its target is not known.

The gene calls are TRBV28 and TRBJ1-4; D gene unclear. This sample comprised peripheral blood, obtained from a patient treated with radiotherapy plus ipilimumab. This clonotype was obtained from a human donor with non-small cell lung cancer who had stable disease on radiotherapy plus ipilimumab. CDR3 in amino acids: CASSSGSATNEKLFF. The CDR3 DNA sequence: TGTGCCAGCAGTTCCGGAAGTGCAACTAATGAAAAACTGTTTTTT.